This T cell receptor beta chain was observed in a study of regulatory T cells. General observations from the study: In CD3G-deficient patients, conventional CD4+ T cells were enriched for hydrophobic CDR3 residues at positions 6 and 7.

The primer mix had 52 TRBV and 13 TRBJ primers. The assay was immunoSEQ multiplex PCR, and TCRdb's table has in-frame clones only and misses some. Found here are around 29,000 clones, approximately 93% of them singletons; the top ten hold 0.8% to 1%. A couple of CD3G-deficient patients had more severe autoimmunity; all had some. As to this clone: Its antigen is unknown.

This CDR3 has 14 amino acids. Germline CDR1 reads MDHEN; CDR2 reads SYDVKM. The V and J ends lost 3 bases and 2 bases respectively, with 10 bases between them. The sequence came from a child aged 2 to 15 with CD3G deficiency. Sequencing was performed on conventional CD4+ T cells sorted from blood. This sequence joins TRBV28 and TRBJ1-1, with D possibly matching TRBD1 (6 bases). This chain's CDR3 is CASSLGGQNTEAFF. Here the CDR3 DNA reads TGTGCCAGCAGTTTGGGGGGCCAAAACACTGAAGCTTTCTTT. Combining the CDR3 with reference TRBV28 and TRBJ1-1 gives the whole variable domain DVKVTQSSRYLVKRTGEKVFLECVQDMDHENMFWYRQDPGLGLRLIYFSYDVKMKEKGDIPEGYSVSREKKERFSLILESASTNQTSMYLCASSLGGQNTEAFFGQGTRLTVV.